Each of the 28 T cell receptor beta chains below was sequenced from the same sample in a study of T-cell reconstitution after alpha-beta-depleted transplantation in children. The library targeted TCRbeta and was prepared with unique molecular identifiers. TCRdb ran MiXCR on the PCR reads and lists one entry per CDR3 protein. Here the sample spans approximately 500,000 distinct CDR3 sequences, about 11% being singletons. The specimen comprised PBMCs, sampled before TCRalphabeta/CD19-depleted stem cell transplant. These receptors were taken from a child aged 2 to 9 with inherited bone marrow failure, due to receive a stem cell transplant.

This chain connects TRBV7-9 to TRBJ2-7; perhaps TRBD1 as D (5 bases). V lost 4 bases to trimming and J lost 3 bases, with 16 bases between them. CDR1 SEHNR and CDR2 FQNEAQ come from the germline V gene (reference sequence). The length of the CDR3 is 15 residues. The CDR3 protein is CASSYLQVAIYEQYF. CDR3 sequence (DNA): TGTGCCAGCAGCTACTTACAGGTGGCGATCTACGAGCAGTACTTC.

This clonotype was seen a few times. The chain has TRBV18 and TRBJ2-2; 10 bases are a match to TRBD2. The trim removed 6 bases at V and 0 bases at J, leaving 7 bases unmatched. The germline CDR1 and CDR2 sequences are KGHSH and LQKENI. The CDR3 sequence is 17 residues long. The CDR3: CASSSASGSSNTGELFF. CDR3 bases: TGTGCCAGCTCGTCGGCTAGCGGGAGTTCGAACACCGGGGAGCTGTTTTTT.

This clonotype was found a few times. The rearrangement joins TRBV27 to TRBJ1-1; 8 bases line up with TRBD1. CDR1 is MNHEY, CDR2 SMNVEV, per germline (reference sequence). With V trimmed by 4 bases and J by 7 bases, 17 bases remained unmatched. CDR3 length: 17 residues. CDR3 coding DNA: TGTGCCAGCAGTTCCCCATTATTTCCCCAGGGGGCAAGTGAAGCTTTCTTT. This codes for CASSSPLFPQGASEAFF.

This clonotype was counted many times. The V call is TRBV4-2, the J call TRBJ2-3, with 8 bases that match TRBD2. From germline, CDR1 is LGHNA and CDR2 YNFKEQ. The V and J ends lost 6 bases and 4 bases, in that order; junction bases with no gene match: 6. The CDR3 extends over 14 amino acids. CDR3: CASSIAGNSDTQYF. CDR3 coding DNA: TGTGCCAGCAGTATAGCGGGAAACTCAGATACGCAGTATTTT.

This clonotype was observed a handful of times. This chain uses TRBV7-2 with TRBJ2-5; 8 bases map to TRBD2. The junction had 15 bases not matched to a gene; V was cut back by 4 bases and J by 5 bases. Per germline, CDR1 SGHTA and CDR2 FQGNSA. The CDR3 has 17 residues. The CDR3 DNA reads TGTGCCAGCAGCTCCGAGGTGCTGGCGGGGGGCTGGGAGACCCAGTACTTC. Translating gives CASSSEVLAGGWETQYF.

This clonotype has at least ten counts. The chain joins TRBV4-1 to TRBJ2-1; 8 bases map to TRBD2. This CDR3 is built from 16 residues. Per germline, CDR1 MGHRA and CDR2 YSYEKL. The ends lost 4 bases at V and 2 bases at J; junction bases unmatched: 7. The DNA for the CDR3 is TGCGCCAGCAGCCCGCGGGCGGGAGGTGCCTACAATGAGCAGTTCTTC. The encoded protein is CASSPRAGGAYNEQFF.

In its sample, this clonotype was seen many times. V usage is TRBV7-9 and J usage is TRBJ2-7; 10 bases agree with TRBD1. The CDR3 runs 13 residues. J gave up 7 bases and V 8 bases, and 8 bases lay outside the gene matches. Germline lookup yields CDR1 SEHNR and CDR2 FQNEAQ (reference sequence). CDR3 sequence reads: CASEARDRGEQYF. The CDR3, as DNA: TGTGCCAGCGAGGCCCGGGACAGGGGTGAGCAGTACTTC.

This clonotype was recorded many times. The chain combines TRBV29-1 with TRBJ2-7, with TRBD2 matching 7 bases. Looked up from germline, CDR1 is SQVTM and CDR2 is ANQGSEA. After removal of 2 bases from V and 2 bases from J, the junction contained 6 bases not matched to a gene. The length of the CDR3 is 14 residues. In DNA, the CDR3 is TGCAGCGTTGAAAGGTGGGAGGGCGCCTACGAGCAGTACTTC. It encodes CSVERWEGAYEQYF.

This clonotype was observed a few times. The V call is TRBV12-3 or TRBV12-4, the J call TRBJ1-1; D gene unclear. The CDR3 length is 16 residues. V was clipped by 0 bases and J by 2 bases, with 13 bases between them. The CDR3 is CASSLAIRAANTEAFF. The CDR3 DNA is TGTGCCAGCAGTTTAGCTATTAGGGCAGCTAACACTGAAGCTTTCTTT.

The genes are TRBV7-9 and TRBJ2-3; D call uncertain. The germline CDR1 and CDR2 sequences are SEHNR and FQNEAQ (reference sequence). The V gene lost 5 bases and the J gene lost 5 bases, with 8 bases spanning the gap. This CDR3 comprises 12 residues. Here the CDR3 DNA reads TGTGCCAGCAGCCCCCCGGTAGATACGCAGTATTTT. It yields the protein CASSPPVDTQYF.

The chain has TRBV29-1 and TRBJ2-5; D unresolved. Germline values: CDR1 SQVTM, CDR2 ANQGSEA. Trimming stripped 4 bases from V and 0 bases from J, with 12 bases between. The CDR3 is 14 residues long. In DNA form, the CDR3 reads TGCAGCGTTGTACGACTCGACTACCAAGAGACCCAGTACTTC. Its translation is CSVVRLDYQETQYF.

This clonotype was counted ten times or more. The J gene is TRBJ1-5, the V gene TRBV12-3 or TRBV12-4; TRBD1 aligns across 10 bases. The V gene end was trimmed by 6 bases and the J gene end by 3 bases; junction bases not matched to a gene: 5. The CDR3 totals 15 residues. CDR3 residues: CASRGTGALNQPQHF. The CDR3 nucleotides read TGTGCCAGCAGGGGGACAGGGGCCCTCAATCAGCCCCAGCATTTT.

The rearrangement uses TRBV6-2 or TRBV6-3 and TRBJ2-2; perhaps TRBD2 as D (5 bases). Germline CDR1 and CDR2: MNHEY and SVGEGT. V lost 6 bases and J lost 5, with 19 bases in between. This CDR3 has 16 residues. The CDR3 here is CASSRLGPPGTGELFF. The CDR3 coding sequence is TGTGCCAGCAGCCGCCTTGGCCCGCCGGGGACCGGGGAGCTGTTTTTT.

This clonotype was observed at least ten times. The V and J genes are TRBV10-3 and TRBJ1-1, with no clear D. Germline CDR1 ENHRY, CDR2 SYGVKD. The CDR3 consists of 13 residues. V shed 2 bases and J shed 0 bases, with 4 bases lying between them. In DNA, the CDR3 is TGTGCCATCAGTGAGGGAGTGAACACTGAAGCTTTCTTT. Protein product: CAISEGVNTEAFF.

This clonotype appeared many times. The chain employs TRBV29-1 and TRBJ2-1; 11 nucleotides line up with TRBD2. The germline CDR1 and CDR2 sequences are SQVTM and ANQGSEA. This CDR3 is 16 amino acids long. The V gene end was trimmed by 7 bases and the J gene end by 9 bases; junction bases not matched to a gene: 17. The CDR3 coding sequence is TGCAGCGGTGCCACTCCGACTAGCGGGAAACTCGGTGAGCAGTTCTTC. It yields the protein CSGATPTSGKLGEQFF.

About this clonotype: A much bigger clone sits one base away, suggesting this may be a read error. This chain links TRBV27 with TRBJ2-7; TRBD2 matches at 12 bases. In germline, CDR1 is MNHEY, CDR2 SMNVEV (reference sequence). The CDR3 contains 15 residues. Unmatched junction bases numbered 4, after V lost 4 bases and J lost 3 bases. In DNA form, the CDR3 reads TGTGCCAGCAGTTCGACTAGCGGGAGCCTCTACGAGCAGTACTTC. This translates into CASSSTSGSLYEQYF.

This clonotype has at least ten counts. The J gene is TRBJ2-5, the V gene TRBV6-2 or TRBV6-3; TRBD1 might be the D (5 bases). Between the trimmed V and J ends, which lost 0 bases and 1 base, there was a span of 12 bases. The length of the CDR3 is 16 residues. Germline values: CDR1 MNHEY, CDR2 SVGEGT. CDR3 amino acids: CASSYSPGIGQETQYF. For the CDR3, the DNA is TGTGCCAGCAGTTACTCTCCAGGGATTGGCCAAGAGACCCAGTACTTC.

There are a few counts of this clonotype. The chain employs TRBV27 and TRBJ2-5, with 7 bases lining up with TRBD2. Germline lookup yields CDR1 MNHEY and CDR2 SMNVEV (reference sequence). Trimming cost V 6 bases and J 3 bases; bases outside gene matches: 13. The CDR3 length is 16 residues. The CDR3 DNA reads TGTGCCAGCAGCCCCGCCAGGGAGGGAGTAGAAGAGACCCAGTACTTC. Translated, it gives CASSPAREGVEETQYF.

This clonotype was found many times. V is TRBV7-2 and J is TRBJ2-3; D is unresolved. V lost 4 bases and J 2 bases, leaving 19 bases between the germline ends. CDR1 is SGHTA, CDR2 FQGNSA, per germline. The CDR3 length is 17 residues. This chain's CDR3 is CASSSLWGPSTTDTQYF. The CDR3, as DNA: TGTGCCAGCAGCTCGTTATGGGGTCCCTCCACCACAGATACGCAGTATTTT.

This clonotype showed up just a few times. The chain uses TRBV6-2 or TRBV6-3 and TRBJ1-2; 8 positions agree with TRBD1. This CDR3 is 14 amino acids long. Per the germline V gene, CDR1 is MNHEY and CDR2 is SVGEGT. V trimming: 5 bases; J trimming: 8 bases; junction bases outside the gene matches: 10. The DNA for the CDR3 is TGTGCCAGCAGTAACAGAGGACAGGGTAGCGGCTACACCTTC. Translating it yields CASSNRGQGSGYTF.

The DNA for the CDR3 is TGTGCCAGCAGTGAATTTATAGATCAATCTCCCTATGGAAACATTCAGTACTTC. Translating gives CASSEFIDQSPYGNIQYF. V gene TRBV2 combines with J gene TRBJ2-4; no reliable D call. The CDR3 has 18 amino acids. V lost 2 bases and J 6 bases, leaving 23 bases between the germline ends. Germline CDR1 and CDR2: SNHLY and FYNNEI.

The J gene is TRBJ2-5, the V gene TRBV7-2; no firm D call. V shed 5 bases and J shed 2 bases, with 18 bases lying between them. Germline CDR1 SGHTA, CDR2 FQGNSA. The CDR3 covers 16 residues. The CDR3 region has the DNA TGTGCCAGCAGCCCCACGAGCTGGGAACCGCAAGAGACCCAGTACTTC. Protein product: CASSPTSWEPQETQYF.

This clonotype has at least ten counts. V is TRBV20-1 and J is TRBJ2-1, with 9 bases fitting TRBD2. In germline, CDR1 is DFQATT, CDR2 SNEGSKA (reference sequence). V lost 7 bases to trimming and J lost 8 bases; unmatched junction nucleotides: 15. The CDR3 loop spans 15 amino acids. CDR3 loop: CSGPGLAGTWDEQFF. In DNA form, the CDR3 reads TGCAGTGGTCCGGGGCTAGCGGGAACGTGGGATGAGCAGTTCTTC.

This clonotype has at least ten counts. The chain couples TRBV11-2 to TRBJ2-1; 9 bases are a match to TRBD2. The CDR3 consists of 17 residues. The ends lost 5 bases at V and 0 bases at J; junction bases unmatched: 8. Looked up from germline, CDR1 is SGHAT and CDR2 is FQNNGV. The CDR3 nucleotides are TGTGCCAGCAGCCAGAGACTAGCGGCTAGCTCCTACAATGAGCAGTTCTTC. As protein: CASSQRLAASSYNEQFF.

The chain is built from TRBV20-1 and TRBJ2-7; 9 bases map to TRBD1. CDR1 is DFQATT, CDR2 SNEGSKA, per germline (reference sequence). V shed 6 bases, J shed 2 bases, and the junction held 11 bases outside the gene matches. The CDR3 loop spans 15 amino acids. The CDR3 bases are TGCAGTGCCTACCATCGGGACAGGGTACCCTACGAGCAGTACTTC. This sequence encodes CSAYHRDRVPYEQYF.

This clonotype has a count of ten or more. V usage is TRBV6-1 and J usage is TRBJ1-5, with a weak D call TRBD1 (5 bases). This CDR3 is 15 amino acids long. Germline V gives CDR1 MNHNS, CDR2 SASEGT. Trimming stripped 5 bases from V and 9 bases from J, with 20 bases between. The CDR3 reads CASSPRDRGSRPQHF. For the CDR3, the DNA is TGTGCCAGCAGTCCTCGGGACCGTGGAAGCAGGCCCCAGCATTTT.

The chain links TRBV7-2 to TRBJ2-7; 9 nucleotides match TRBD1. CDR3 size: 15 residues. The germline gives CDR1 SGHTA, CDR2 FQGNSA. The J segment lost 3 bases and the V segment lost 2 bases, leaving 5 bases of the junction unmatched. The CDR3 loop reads CASSLTGGVNYEQYF. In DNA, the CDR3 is TGTGCCAGCAGCTTAACAGGGGGCGTGAACTACGAGCAGTACTTC.

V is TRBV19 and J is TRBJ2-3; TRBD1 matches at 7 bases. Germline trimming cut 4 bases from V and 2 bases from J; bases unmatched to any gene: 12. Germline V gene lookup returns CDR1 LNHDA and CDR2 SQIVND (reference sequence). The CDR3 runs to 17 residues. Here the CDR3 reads CASSTDLWGQSTDTQYF. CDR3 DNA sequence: TGTGCCAGTAGTACCGACCTTTGGGGACAGTCCACAGATACGCAGTATTTT.